This T cell receptor beta chain appears in the sequencing data of a study of blood T cell repertoires in COVID-19 (dated by TCRdb to the early 2020s). At the level of the whole study: The collaborator samples originated in the United States, Italy and Spain and spanned the acute and convalescent phases of COVID-19. The material from the prospective study consisted of cDNA or gDNA derived from T cells, B-cell-depleted T cells, or PBMCs. Deeply sampled blood TCRbeta repertoires from subjects exposed to, actively infected with, or recovered from COVID-19 were included in the dataset. A freely available public database, intended as a resource for researchers studying the immune response to SARS-CoV-2, is where the repertoires were released. Samples were obtained from the ongoing ImmuneRACE study (first 160 participants) and from approximately 1,200 subjects provided by 6 global collaborators. Sample metadata almost always included a de-identified subject ID, COVID-19 status, age in years and sex. Where HLA class I and class II types were available, the types were taken from metadata supplied by the sample provider, not from assay-based typing.

One collaborating source in Seattle enrolled patients during active infection and followed them longitudinally through the course of disease. Each collaborating institution followed its own protocols to collect whole blood in K2EDTA tubes. For TCRbeta analysis, collaborators shipped samples as frozen whole blood, isolated PBMCs, or DNA extracted from either of those sample types. TCRbeta CDR3 regions were amplified from genomic DNA using the immunoSEQ Assay, a bias-controlled multiplex PCR. For the original study's pipeline: Nucleated cell counts per sample were estimated from amplification of reference gene primers within the assay. To quantify the absolute abundance of each unique TCRbeta CDR3 rearrangement, sequence reads were collapsed and filtered. Productive Simpson clonality was computed per sample as the square root of Simpson's diversity index over productive rearrangements. In its TCRdb copy, this immuneACCESS table keeps in-frame sequences only and misses some clones. Where compared with another copy, unresolved V genes explain less than half of these, and the others have no known cause. The V and J calls and the clone size are those of that table, but D and trimming were determined from the DNA. The sample table holds around 140,000 clones, of which about four fifths were seen once. Around 9.5% of the sample belongs to the ten largest clones.

The investigation overall reported the following: The amount of clinical and demographic metadata varied by source and participant and was provided uncurated.

In the case of this clone: Its antigen remains undetermined. The record has no base qualities; no much larger clone is one base away.

Sequencing input: peripheral blood. This sequence originates from a young man with COVID-19, enrolled during active disease.

The DNA sequence follows: TGTGCCAGCAGCCCTCCCCACCGCATAGCGGGACCAGCCCAGTACGAGCAGTACTTC. Translated, this gives CASSPPHRIAGPAQYEQYF. The V and J genes are TRBV7-2 and TRBJ2-7; the central 8 bases match TRBD2. Taken from cysteine to phenylalanine, the CDR3 has 19 residues. The read is trimmed to its CDR3 DNA, 57 bases read in frame from base 1. According to the germline V gene, CDR1 reads SGHTA and CDR2 reads FQGNSA. The germline V end is reduced by 5 bases and the J end by 4 bases; junction bases left unmatched: 22.